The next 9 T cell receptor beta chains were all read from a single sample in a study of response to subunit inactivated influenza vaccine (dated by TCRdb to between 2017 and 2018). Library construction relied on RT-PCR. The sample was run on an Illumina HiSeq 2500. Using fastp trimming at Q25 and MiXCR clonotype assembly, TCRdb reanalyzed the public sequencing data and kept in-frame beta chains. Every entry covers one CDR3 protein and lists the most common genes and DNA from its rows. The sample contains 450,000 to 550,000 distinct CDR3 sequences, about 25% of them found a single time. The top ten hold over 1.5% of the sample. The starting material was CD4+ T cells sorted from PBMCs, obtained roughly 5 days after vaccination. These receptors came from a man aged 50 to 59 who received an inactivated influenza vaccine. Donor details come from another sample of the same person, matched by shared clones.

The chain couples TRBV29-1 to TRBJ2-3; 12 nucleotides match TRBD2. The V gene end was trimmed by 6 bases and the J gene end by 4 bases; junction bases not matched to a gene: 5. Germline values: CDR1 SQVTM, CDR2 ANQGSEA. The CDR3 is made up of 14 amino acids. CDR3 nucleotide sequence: TGCAGCGTGGCGACTAGCGGGAGTTCAGATACGCAGTATTTT. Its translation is CSVATSGSSDTQYF.

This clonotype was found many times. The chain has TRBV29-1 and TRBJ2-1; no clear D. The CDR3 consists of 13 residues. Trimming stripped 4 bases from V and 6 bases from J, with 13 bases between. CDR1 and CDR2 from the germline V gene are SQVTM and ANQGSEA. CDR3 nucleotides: TGCAGCGTTGTGGGCCCTCCGGGCAATGAGCAGTTCTTC. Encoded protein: CSVVGPPGNEQFF.

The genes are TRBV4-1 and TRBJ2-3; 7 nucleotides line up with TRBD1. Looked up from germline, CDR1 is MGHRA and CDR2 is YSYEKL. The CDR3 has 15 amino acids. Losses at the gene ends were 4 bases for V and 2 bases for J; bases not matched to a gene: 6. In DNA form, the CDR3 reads TGCGCCAGCAGCCCGACCGGGACAGTCACAGATACGCAGTATTTT. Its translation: CASSPTGTVTDTQYF.

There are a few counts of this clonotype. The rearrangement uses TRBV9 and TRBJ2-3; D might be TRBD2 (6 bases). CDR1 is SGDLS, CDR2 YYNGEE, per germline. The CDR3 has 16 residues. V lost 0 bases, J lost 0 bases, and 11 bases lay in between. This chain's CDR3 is CASSVGWRGSTDTQYF. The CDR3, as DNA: TGTGCCAGCAGCGTAGGTTGGCGGGGTAGCACAGATACGCAGTATTTT.

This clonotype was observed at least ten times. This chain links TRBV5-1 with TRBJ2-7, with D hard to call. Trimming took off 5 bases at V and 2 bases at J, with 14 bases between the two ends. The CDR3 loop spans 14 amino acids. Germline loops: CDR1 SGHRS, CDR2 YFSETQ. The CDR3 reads CASRPLAATYEQYF. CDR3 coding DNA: TGCGCCAGCAGACCTCTCGCGGCGACCTACGAGCAGTACTTC.

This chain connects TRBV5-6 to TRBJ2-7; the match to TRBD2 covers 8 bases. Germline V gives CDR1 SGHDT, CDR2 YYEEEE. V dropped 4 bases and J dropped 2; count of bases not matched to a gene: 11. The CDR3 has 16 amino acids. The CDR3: CASSGGAREATYEQYF. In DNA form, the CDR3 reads TGTGCCAGCAGCGGGGGGGCGCGGGAGGCAACCTACGAGCAGTACTTC.

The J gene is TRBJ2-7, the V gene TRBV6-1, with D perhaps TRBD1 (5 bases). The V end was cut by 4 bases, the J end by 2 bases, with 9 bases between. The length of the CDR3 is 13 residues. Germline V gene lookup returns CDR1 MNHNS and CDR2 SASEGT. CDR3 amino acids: CASSGGRAYEQYF. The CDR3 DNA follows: TGTGCCAGCAGTGGGGGCAGGGCCTACGAGCAGTACTTC.

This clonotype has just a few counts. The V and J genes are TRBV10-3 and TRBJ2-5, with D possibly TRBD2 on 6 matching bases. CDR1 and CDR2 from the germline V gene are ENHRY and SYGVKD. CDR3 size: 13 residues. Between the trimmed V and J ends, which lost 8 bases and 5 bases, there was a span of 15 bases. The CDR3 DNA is TGTGCCATCGGCGGAGGGATAGGGGAGACCCAGTACTTC. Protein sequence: CAIGGGIGETQYF.

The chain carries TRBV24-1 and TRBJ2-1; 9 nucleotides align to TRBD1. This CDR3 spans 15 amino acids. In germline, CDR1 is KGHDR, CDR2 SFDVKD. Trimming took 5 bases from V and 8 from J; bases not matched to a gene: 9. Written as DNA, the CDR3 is TGTGCCACCAGTGGCGGACAGGGGATCGGGGATGAGCAGTTCTTC. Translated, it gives CATSGGQGIGDEQFF.